The 8 T cell receptor beta chains listed next were all sequenced from one sample in a study of identical twins. Each CDR3 protein gets one entry after TCRdb re-called the 5' RACE reads with MiXCR. The top ten hold 7.5% to 9.5% of the sample, which has 400,000 or so distinct CDR3 sequences, around 9.7% seen once. What was sequenced was naive T cells sorted from blood. The receptor set was obtained from a woman aged 45-65 years in good health.

In its sample, this clonotype was seen many times. The chain carries TRBV6-1 and TRBJ2-7; 11 nucleotides agree with TRBD2. The junction had 2 bases not matched to a gene; V was cut back by 4 bases and J by 3 bases. Germline V gene lookup returns CDR1 MNHNS and CDR2 SASEGT. CDR3 size: 14 residues. The CDR3 loop is CASSVAGGDYEQYF. The CDR3 coding sequence is TGTGCCAGCAGTGTAGCGGGAGGGGACTACGAGCAGTACTTC.

This clonotype was detected many times. V and J are TRBV6-5 and TRBJ1-1; no reliable D call. Germline values: CDR1 MNHEY, CDR2 SVGAGI. CDR3 size: 15 residues. Trimming pared 0 bases from V and 1 base from J, leaving 9 bases between. The CDR3: CASSYSGQTNTEAFF. The CDR3 region has the DNA TGTGCCAGCAGTTACTCCGGGCAAACGAACACTGAAGCTTTCTTT.

The J gene is TRBJ2-4, the V gene TRBV11-1; D is ambiguous. Germline V gene lookup returns CDR1 SGHAT and CDR2 FQDESV (reference sequence). V was clipped by 4 bases and J by 12 bases, with 13 bases between them. The CDR3 sequence is 12 residues long. The CDR3 DNA reads TGTGCCAGCAGCTCCTTACAGAAGCGTCAGTACTTC. It codes for CASSSLQKRQYF.

The J gene is TRBJ2-1, the V gene TRBV24-1; weak D call: TRBD1 (6 bases). Trimming left V 4 bases short and J 9 bases short, with 9 bases between. The CDR3 contains 12 residues. Germline V CDR1 and CDR2: KGHDR, SFDVKD. CDR3 nucleotides: TGTGCCACCAGTGAGGCAGGGGTTGAGCAGTTCTTC. It is translated as CATSEAGVEQFF.

The chain is built from TRBV10-3 and TRBJ1-6; D is unresolved. V was clipped by 11 bases and J by 7 bases, with 21 bases between them. The germline CDR1 and CDR2 sequences are ENHRY and SYGVKD. The CDR3 has 15 amino acids. As DNA, the CDR3 is TGTGCCGCACTCCTAAGTTTGTACCTAAATTCACCCCTCCACTTT. Its translation: CAALLSLYLNSPLHF.

The CDR3 nucleotides are TGTGCCAGCAGTCTCCGGGCCGGGAGATACAATGAGCAGTTCTTC. It yields the protein CASSLRAGRYNEQFF. The V call is TRBV12-3 or TRBV12-4, the J call TRBJ2-1; D might be TRBD2 (6 bases). CDR3 size: 15 residues. Deletions cut 5 bases from V and 4 bases from J, with 15 bases between.

This clonotype was counted only a few times. V is TRBV4-1 and J is TRBJ1-4; a possible D gene is TRBD1 (5 bases). The CDR3 totals 17 residues. Looked up from germline, CDR1 is MGHRA and CDR2 is YSYEKL. Trimming pared 6 bases from V and 0 bases from J, leaving 17 bases between. CDR3 bases: TGCGCCAGCAGGGGTTTGGGGCTAGCGGCAACTAATGAAAAACTGTTTTTT. It codes for CASRGLGLAATNEKLFF.

This clonotype was seen many times. The CDR3 here is CASSLDGGLSNQPQHF. DNA for the CDR3: TGCGCCAGCAGCTTGGACGGGGGCCTAAGCAATCAGCCCCAGCATTTT. This chain uses TRBV5-1 with TRBJ1-5; maybe TRBD1 (6 bases). Deletions cut 0 bases from V and 1 base from J, with 11 bases between. The CDR3 contains 16 residues. Germline lookup yields CDR1 SGHRS and CDR2 YFSETQ.